This is a list of T cell receptor beta chains from one sample in a study of human T cells and chemical hapten exposure. TCRdb reanalysed the RACE reads using MiXCR and keeps one entry per CDR3 protein. The repertoire includes around 34,000 distinct CDR3 sequences, 5.5% to 7.5% of them detected once, and around 10% sits in the top ten. This specimen was whole blood, taken in connection with sensitization to the hapten diphenylcyclopropenone (DPC). These receptors were obtained from a woman in her 30s with alopecia areata. Some clones in this sample may be carry-over from other donors' samples. CDR3s include the opening cysteine and the closing phenylalanine or tryptophan. Fields, in order: V gene, D gene, clone size, J gene, CDR3 protein, CDR3 DNA. D genes are given only for firm matches. Not all rows give a size; the values are once, few, many and, for expanded clones, a class.

v_call: TRBV7-2
d_call: NA
clone_size: many
j_call: TRBJ2-2
cdr3_aa: CASSLGISGGTGELFF
cdr3_nt: TGTGCCAGCAGCTTAGGAATTAGCGGCGGGACCGGGGAGCTGTTTTTT

v_call: TRBV28
d_call: NA
clone_size: NA
j_call: TRBJ2-2
cdr3_aa: CASTWGVELFF
cdr3_nt: TGTGCCAGCACCTGGGGGGTGGAGCTGTTTTTT

v_call: TRBV20-1
d_call: TRBD1
clone_size: many
j_call: TRBJ2-1
cdr3_aa: CSAETGGYNEQFF
cdr3_nt: TGCAGTGCTGAGACAGGGGGCTACAATGAGCAGTTCTTC

v_call: TRBV20-1
d_call: NA
clone_size: few
j_call: TRBJ2-1
cdr3_aa: CSARTGKSSYNEQFF
cdr3_nt: TGCAGTGCTAGAACGGGGAAAAGCTCCTACAATGAGCAGTTCTTC

v_call: TRBV11-2
d_call: NA
clone_size: few
j_call: TRBJ2-1
cdr3_aa: CASSYKTDLIEQFF
cdr3_nt: TGTGCCAGCAGCTATAAAACCGACCTGATCGAGCAGTTCTTC

v_call: TRBV28
d_call: TRBD1
clone_size: many
j_call: TRBJ2-7
cdr3_aa: CASSSSGTGSYEQYF
cdr3_nt: TGTGCCAGCAGTTCATCCGGGACAGGGTCCTACGAGCAGTACTTC

v_call: TRBV29-1
d_call: NA
clone_size: few
j_call: TRBJ2-7
cdr3_aa: CSVGLGGVEQYF
cdr3_nt: TGCAGCGTTGGCTTAGGAGGGGTCGAGCAGTACTTC

v_call: TRBV20-1
d_call: TRBD1
clone_size: many
j_call: TRBJ2-7
cdr3_aa: CSAPPGDRAPHEQYF
cdr3_nt: TGCAGTGCCCCGCCCGGGGACAGGGCACCCCACGAGCAGTACTTC

v_call: TRBV24-1
d_call: NA
clone_size: few
j_call: TRBJ2-1
cdr3_aa: CATSDTRQVSEQFF
cdr3_nt: TGTGCCACCAGTGATACTAGACAGGTTAGTGAGCAGTTCTTC

v_call: TRBV29-1
d_call: TRBD1
clone_size: many
j_call: TRBJ1-2
cdr3_aa: CSVARDSRNYGYTF
cdr3_nt: TGCAGCGTGGCACGGGACAGCCGTAACTATGGCTACACCTTC

v_call: TRBV6-5
d_call: NA
clone_size: many
j_call: TRBJ1-2
cdr3_aa: CASSYQGQTPSYGYTF
cdr3_nt: TGTGCCAGCAGTTATCAGGGGCAGACACCGAGCTATGGCTACACCTTC

v_call: TRBV20-1
d_call: NA
clone_size: NA
j_call: TRBJ2-1
cdr3_aa: CSARGAAGEQFF
cdr3_nt: TGCAGTGCCCGGGGGGCCGCGGGTGAGCAGTTCTTC

v_call: TRBV12-3/TRBV12-4
d_call: NA
clone_size: NA
j_call: TRBJ2-1
cdr3_aa: CASRFTWDEQFF
cdr3_nt: TGTGCCAGCAGATTTACATGGGATGAGCAGTTCTTC

v_call: TRBV3-1
d_call: TRBD2
clone_size: few
j_call: TRBJ2-1
cdr3_aa: CASSLAGVYNEQFF
cdr3_nt: TGTGCCAGCAGCCTAGCGGGGGTTTACAATGAGCAGTTCTTC

v_call: TRBV7-9
d_call: TRBD2
clone_size: NA
j_call: TRBJ2-1
cdr3_aa: CASSSASAGGQEQFF
cdr3_nt: TGTGCCAGCAGCTCCGCCTCCGCGGGGGGGCAAGAGCAGTTCTTC

v_call: TRBV3-1
d_call: TRBD2
clone_size: few
j_call: TRBJ2-2
cdr3_aa: CASSSTSKAGELFF
cdr3_nt: TGTGCCAGCAGTTCGACTAGCAAGGCCGGGGAGCTGTTTTTT

v_call: TRBV20-1
d_call: NA
clone_size: many
j_call: TRBJ1-2
cdr3_aa: CSVSSPYGYTF
cdr3_nt: TGCAGTGTCTCGTCCCCCTATGGCTACACCTTC

v_call: TRBV6-2/TRBV6-3
d_call: NA
clone_size: NA
j_call: TRBJ2-2
cdr3_aa: CASSWQLANTGELFF
cdr3_nt: TGTGCCAGCAGTTGGCAGCTAGCGAACACCGGGGAGCTGTTTTTT

v_call: TRBV20-1
d_call: TRBD2
clone_size: few
j_call: TRBJ2-7
cdr3_aa: CSARTSGDYEQYF
cdr3_nt: TGCAGTGCACGGACTAGCGGGGACTACGAGCAGTACTTC

v_call: TRBV6-2/TRBV6-3
d_call: TRBD2
clone_size: few
j_call: TRBJ2-7
cdr3_aa: CASSSGLGPYEQYF
cdr3_nt: TGTGCCAGCAGTTCGGGACTAGGGCCCTACGAGCAGTACTTC

v_call: TRBV20-1
d_call: TRBD1
clone_size: NA
j_call: TRBJ1-2
cdr3_aa: CSARRQGSGYTF
cdr3_nt: TGCAGTGCTAGAAGACAGGGGAGCGGCTACACCTTC

v_call: TRBV12-3/TRBV12-4
d_call: NA
clone_size: NA
j_call: TRBJ1-3
cdr3_aa: CARSFGNTIYF
cdr3_nt: TGTGCCAGAAGTTTTGGAAACACAATATATTTT

v_call: TRBV4-3
d_call: NA
clone_size: few
j_call: TRBJ1-6
cdr3_aa: CASSQGGAGLGLAPLHF
cdr3_nt: TGCGCCAGCAGCCAAGGCGGGGCAGGGTTGGGACTGGCGCCCCTCCACTTT

v_call: TRBV9
d_call: NA
clone_size: many
j_call: TRBJ1-2
cdr3_aa: CASSPRFESPYGYTF
cdr3_nt: TGTGCCAGCAGCCCCCGTTTCGAGAGCCCCTATGGCTACACCTTC

v_call: TRBV5-1
d_call: TRBD1
clone_size: few
j_call: TRBJ2-7
cdr3_aa: CASSLSSGGPLEQYF
cdr3_nt: TGCGCCAGCAGCTTGTCGTCAGGGGGCCCCCTGGAGCAGTACTTC

v_call: TRBV6-2/TRBV6-3
d_call: NA
clone_size: many
j_call: TRBJ2-1
cdr3_aa: CASSHGDEQFF
cdr3_nt: TGTGCCAGCAGCCATGGCGATGAGCAGTTCTTC

v_call: TRBV15
d_call: TRBD1
clone_size: NA
j_call: TRBJ2-7
cdr3_aa: CATSGVGRQGIYEQYF
cdr3_nt: TGTGCCACCAGCGGGGTAGGACGACAGGGGATCTACGAGCAGTACTTC

v_call: TRBV4-3
d_call: TRBD1
clone_size: many
j_call: TRBJ2-7
cdr3_aa: CASSQAPGGTYEQYF
cdr3_nt: TGCGCCAGCAGCCAAGCCCCAGGGGGAACCTACGAGCAGTACTTC

v_call: TRBV7-8
d_call: NA
clone_size: few
j_call: TRBJ1-6
cdr3_aa: CASSPVSYNSPLHF
cdr3_nt: TGTGCCAGCAGCCCTGTGAGCTATAATTCACCCCTCCACTTT

v_call: TRBV2
d_call: NA
clone_size: many
j_call: TRBJ2-5
cdr3_aa: CASLGRGPDQETQYF
cdr3_nt: TGTGCCAGTTTGGGGCGGGGACCCGATCAAGAGACCCAGTACTTC

v_call: TRBV7-6
d_call: NA
clone_size: NA
j_call: TRBJ2-3
cdr3_aa: CASSLDTYETKDTDTQYF
cdr3_nt: TGTGCCAGCAGCTTAGATACGTACGAGACAAAGGACACAGATACGCAGTATTTT

v_call: TRBV4-3
d_call: NA
clone_size: NA
j_call: TRBJ1-2
cdr3_aa: CASSQDLMSPNYGYTF
cdr3_nt: TGCGCCAGCAGCCAAGATCTCATGTCGCCGAACTATGGCTACACCTTC

v_call: TRBV12-3/TRBV12-4
d_call: NA
clone_size: many
j_call: TRBJ2-5
cdr3_aa: CASGTGWQETQYF
cdr3_nt: TGTGCCAGCGGCACAGGGTGGCAAGAGACCCAGTACTTC

v_call: TRBV6-1
d_call: NA
clone_size: NA
j_call: TRBJ1-5
cdr3_aa: CASSDGSGQGWQPQHF
cdr3_nt: TGTGCCAGCAGTGATGGGTCGGGACAAGGTTGGCAGCCCCAGCATTTT

v_call: TRBV7-2
d_call: NA
clone_size: few
j_call: TRBJ1-2
cdr3_aa: CASNLNGGRGYGYTF
cdr3_nt: TGTGCCAGCAACCTGAATGGGGGTCGGGGCTATGGCTACACCTTC

v_call: TRBV7-9
d_call: NA
clone_size: many
j_call: TRBJ1-1
cdr3_aa: CASSPKDRLNTEAFF
cdr3_nt: TGTGCCAGCAGTCCAAAAGACAGGCTCAACACTGAAGCTTTCTTT

v_call: TRBV7-9
d_call: NA
clone_size: many
j_call: TRBJ1-1
cdr3_aa: CASSLTGLNTEAFF
cdr3_nt: TGTGCCAGCAGCTTAACAGGGCTGAACACTGAAGCTTTCTTT

v_call: TRBV5-6
d_call: NA
clone_size: NA
j_call: TRBJ2-7
cdr3_aa: CASSLEQSYEQYF
cdr3_nt: TGTGCCAGCAGCTTGGAACAGAGCTACGAGCAGTACTTC

v_call: TRBV29-1
d_call: TRBD2
clone_size: many
j_call: TRBJ2-1
cdr3_aa: CSVGAGGWPEQFF
cdr3_nt: TGCAGCGTTGGAGCGGGGGGGTGGCCTGAGCAGTTCTTC

v_call: TRBV4-3
d_call: NA
clone_size: few
j_call: TRBJ2-5
cdr3_aa: CASSQGLGGQETQYF
cdr3_nt: TGCGCCAGCAGCCAAGGGTTAGGGGGCCAAGAGACCCAGTACTTC

v_call: TRBV29-1
d_call: TRBD1
clone_size: many
j_call: TRBJ2-5
cdr3_aa: CSAATGSQETQYF
cdr3_nt: TGCAGCGCCGCGACAGGGTCCCAAGAGACCCAGTACTTC

v_call: TRBV18
d_call: NA
clone_size: NA
j_call: TRBJ2-2
cdr3_aa: CASSPTGRTNTGELFF
cdr3_nt: TGTGCCAGCTCACCGACGGGACGGACGAACACCGGGGAGCTGTTTTTT

v_call: TRBV11-1
d_call: NA
clone_size: few
j_call: TRBJ1-1
cdr3_aa: CASSPGTITEAFF
cdr3_nt: TGTGCCAGCAGCCCAGGCACGATCACTGAAGCTTTCTTT

v_call: TRBV6-1
d_call: TRBD1
clone_size: NA
j_call: TRBJ1-5
cdr3_aa: CASSEVMGQPRPQHF
cdr3_nt: TGTGCCAGCAGTGAAGTTATGGGACAGCCTAGGCCCCAGCATTTT

v_call: TRBV7-9
d_call: NA
clone_size: many
j_call: TRBJ1-1
cdr3_aa: CASSPSQGLAFF
cdr3_nt: TGTGCCAGCAGCCCAAGTCAGGGGTTGGCTTTCTTT

v_call: TRBV7-9
d_call: NA
clone_size: few
j_call: TRBJ2-5
cdr3_aa: CASSLAGEPQETQYF
cdr3_nt: TGTGCCAGCAGCTTAGCGGGGGAGCCCCAAGAGACCCAGTACTTC

v_call: TRBV6-5
d_call: TRBD1
clone_size: NA
j_call: TRBJ2-2
cdr3_aa: CASTRDRGPTGELFF
cdr3_nt: TGTGCCAGCACCAGGGACAGGGGGCCCACCGGGGAGCTGTTTTTT

v_call: TRBV20-1
d_call: TRBD1
clone_size: many
j_call: TRBJ1-1
cdr3_aa: CSARKGQVPFEAFF
cdr3_nt: TGCAGTGCTAGAAAGGGACAGGTGCCCTTTGAAGCTTTCTTT

v_call: TRBV21-1
d_call: NA
clone_size: many
j_call: TRBJ2-3
cdr3_aa: CASSNRDFADTQYF
cdr3_nt: TGTGCCAGCAGCAACCGGGACTTCGCAGATACGCAGTATTTT

v_call: TRBV7-8
d_call: NA
clone_size: many
j_call: TRBJ2-7
cdr3_aa: CASSLSVRTPYEQYF
cdr3_nt: TGTGCCAGCAGCCTATCGGTACGAACCCCCTACGAGCAGTACTTC

v_call: TRBV15
d_call: NA
clone_size: few
j_call: TRBJ2-7
cdr3_aa: CATSRGSGWRYF
cdr3_nt: TGTGCCACCAGCAGGGGTTCAGGGTGGCGGTACTTC

v_call: TRBV6-5
d_call: NA
clone_size: few
j_call: TRBJ2-3
cdr3_aa: CASRTWGTDTQYF
cdr3_nt: TGTGCCAGCAGAACTTGGGGCACAGATACGCAGTATTTT

v_call: TRBV4-1
d_call: NA
clone_size: many
j_call: TRBJ1-5
cdr3_aa: CASSRSDSNQPQHF
cdr3_nt: TGCGCCAGCAGTCGGTCGGATAGCAATCAGCCCCAGCATTTT

v_call: TRBV14
d_call: NA
clone_size: many
j_call: TRBJ1-1
cdr3_aa: CASSPRGPGHTEAFF
cdr3_nt: TGTGCCAGCAGCCCCCGGGGCCCTGGGCACACTGAAGCTTTCTTT

v_call: TRBV10-3
d_call: TRBD1
clone_size: many
j_call: TRBJ1-3
cdr3_aa: CAISMGQGASSPGNTIYF
cdr3_nt: TGTGCCATCAGTATGGGACAGGGAGCGTCGTCTCCCGGAAACACCATATATTTT

v_call: TRBV4-3
d_call: NA
clone_size: NA
j_call: TRBJ1-6
cdr3_aa: CASSQDAPSNSPLHF
cdr3_nt: TGCGCCAGCAGCCAAGATGCCCCTTCTAATTCACCCCTCCACTTT

v_call: TRBV5-1
d_call: NA
clone_size: large
j_call: TRBJ2-1
cdr3_aa: CASSPPIPAYDEQFF
cdr3_nt: TGCGCCAGCAGCCCACCGATCCCTGCTTATGATGAGCAGTTCTTC